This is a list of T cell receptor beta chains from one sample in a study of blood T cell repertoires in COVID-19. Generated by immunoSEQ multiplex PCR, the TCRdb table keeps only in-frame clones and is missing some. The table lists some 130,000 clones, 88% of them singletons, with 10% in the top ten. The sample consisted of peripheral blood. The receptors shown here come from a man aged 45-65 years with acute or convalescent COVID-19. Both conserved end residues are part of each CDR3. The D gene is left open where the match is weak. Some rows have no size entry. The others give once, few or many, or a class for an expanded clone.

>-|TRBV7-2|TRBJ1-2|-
TGTGCCAGCAGCTCCCCTCTCAGGCGAGGCTACACCTTC
CASSSPLRRGYTF
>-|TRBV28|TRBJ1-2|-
TGTGCCAGCACCACAAATCGGCGGGGGGTAATGGTCGGCTACACCTTC
CASTTNRRGVMVGYTF
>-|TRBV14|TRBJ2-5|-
TGTGCCAGCAGCCAGGGACTCATCCAAGAGACCCAGTACTTC
CASSQGLIQETQYF
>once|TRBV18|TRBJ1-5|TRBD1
TGTGCCAGCTCAGCGCAAATTCTGACAGGGGTTAGCAATCAGCCCCAGCATTTT
CASSAQILTGVSNQPQHF
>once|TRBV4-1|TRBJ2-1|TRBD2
TGCGCCAGCAGCCAAGTACCCTCGGCGGGAGATGTTGAGCAGTTCTTC
CASSQVPSAGDVEQFF
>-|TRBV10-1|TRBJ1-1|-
TGCGCCAGCAGTGAAAACTTGAACACTGAAGCTTTCTTT
CASSENLNTEAFF
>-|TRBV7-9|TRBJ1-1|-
TGTGCCAGCAGCTTAGGGGGGCAAGGAACTGAAGCTTTCTTT
CASSLGGQGTEAFF
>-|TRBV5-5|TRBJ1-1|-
TGTGCCAGCAGCTTGTACAGGGCGAACACTGAAGCTTTCTTT
CASSLYRANTEAFF
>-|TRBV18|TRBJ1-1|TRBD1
TGTGCCAGCTCACTAGGACAGGGGGCTATCACTGAAGCTTTCTTT
CASSLGQGAITEAFF
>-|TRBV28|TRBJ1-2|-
TGTGCCAGCAGTTTAGGGGGGAGCTATGGCTACACCTTC
CASSLGGSYGYTF
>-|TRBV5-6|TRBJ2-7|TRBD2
TGTGCCAGCAGCGGGACTAGCGGGCGAGTTTACGAGCAGTACTTC
CASSGTSGRVYEQYF
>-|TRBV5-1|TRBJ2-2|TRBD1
TGCGCCAGCAGCTTGGTGACAGGGGGGATCGGGGAGCTGTTTTTT
CASSLVTGGIGELFF
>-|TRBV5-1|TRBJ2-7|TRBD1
TGCGCCAGCAGCCCCCAGGGAGGGACAGGGGGGAGGGAGCAGTACTTC
CASSPQGGTGGREQYF
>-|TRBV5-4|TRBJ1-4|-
TGTGCCAGCAGCTTCGAGAGAAAACTGTTTTTT
CASSFERKLFF
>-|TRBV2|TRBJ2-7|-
TGTGCCAGCAGTCCCACAGGGCACGAGCAGTACTTC
CASSPTGHEQYF
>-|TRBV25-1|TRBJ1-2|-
TGTGCCAGCAGTGAATATCGGCCCCAGGGACTACCCAACTATGGCTACACCTTC
CASSEYRPQGLPNYGYTF
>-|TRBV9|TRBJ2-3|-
TGTGCCAGCAGCGTAGGGAGTATGACAGATACGCAGTATTTT
CASSVGSMTDTQYF
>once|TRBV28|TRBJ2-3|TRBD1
TGTGCCAGCAGTCCCGGGACAGGCAGCACAGATACGCAGTATTTT
CASSPGTGSTDTQYF
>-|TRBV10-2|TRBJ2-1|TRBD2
TGCGCCAGCACCTCCCCACTAGCGGGTTCCTACAATGAGCAGTTCTTC
CASTSPLAGSYNEQFF
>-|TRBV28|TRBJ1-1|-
TGTGCCAGCACTCTAGCCGTTTTCAGAAACACTGAAGCTTTCTTT
CASTLAVFRNTEAFF
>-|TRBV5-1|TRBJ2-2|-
TGCGCCAGCAGCGGAGGGTGGGACACCGGGGAGCTGTTTTTT
CASSGGWDTGELFF
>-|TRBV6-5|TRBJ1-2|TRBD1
TGTGCCAGCAGTTTCCCGTCGGGACAGGGGAACTATGGCTACACCTTC
CASSFPSGQGNYGYTF
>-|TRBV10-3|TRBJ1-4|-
TGTGCCATCAGTGAGACAGGGTGGGATGAAAAACTGTTTTTT
CAISETGWDEKLFF
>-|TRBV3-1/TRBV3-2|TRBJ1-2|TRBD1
TGTGCCAGCAGCCAAGATTCCGGGACAGGGGGGCGTTATGGCTACACCTTC
CASSQDSGTGGRYGYTF
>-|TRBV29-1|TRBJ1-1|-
TGCAGCTTCCCACGGGACACTGAAGCTTTCTTT
CSFPRDTEAFF
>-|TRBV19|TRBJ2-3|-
TGTGCCAGTAGTCCTACTGGTTGGGATACGCAGTATTTT
CASSPTGWDTQYF
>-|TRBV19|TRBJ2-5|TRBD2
TGTGCCAGTAGTGTACGGGGGAGGGTAGAGGAGACCCAGTACTTC
CASSVRGRVEETQYF
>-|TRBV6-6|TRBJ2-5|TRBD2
TGTGCCAGCAGTACTCCCGGGGTAGCGGGAGGAGAGACCCAGTACTTC
CASSTPGVAGGETQYF
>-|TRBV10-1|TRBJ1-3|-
TGCGCCAGCAGTGAGATCTCGCCGGGAACCTCTGGAAACACCATATATTTT
CASSEISPGTSGNTIYF
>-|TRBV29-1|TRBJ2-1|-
TGCAGCGTTAGCCCAAGCTCCTACAATGAGCAGTTCTTC
CSVSPSSYNEQFF
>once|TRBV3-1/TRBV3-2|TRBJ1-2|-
TGTGCCAGCAGCCAAGGGGGGGTTAGTGGCTACACCTTC
CASSQGGVSGYTF
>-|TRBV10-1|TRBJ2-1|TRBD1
TGCGCCAGCAGTGAGTCAGCCTCAGGGGGTAGATACAATGAGCAGTTCTTC
CASSESASGGRYNEQFF
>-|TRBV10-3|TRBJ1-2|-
TGTGCCATCAGTGAGGGACTGGGGTATGGCTACACCTTC
CAISEGLGYGYTF
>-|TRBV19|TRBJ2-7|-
TGTGCCAGTAGTATAGGCCTGAGGGTCAGTACCTACGAGCAGTACTTC
CASSIGLRVSTYEQYF
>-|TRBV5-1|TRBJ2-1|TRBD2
TGCGCCAGCAGCAGGACCGGGGGGGCTTATGAGCAGTTCTTC
CASSRTGGAYEQFF
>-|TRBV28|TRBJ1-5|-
TGTGCCAGCAGTCCTGTCGAGAGGGCCCTTCAGCCCCAGCATTTT
CASSPVERALQPQHF
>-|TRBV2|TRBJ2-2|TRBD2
TGTGCCAGCGCCGGGGGGACGAACACCGGGGAGCTGTTTTTT
CASAGGTNTGELFF
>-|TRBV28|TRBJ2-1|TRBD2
TGTGCCAGCAGTACGATTAGCGGGAGATTGGGCAATGAGCAGTTCTTC
CASSTISGRLGNEQFF
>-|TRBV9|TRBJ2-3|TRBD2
TGTGCCAGCAGCCTCGAACTTAGCGGGGGAATCACAGATACGCAGTATTTT
CASSLELSGGITDTQYF
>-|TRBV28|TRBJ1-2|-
TGTGCCAGCAGTCCAACAGTGGACTATGGCTACACCTTC
CASSPTVDYGYTF
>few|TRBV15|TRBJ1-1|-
TGTGCCACCAGCGCCCGAGACGTCCGCGGCGTTCTCCCTCTCGCGGCCAACACTGAAGCTTTCTTT
CATSARDVRGVLPLAANTEAFF
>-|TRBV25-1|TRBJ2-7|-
TGTGCCAGCAGCTGGGGGCCGTACGAGCAGTACTTC
CASSWGPYEQYF
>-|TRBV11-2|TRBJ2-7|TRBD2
TGTGCCAGCAGCTTAGAGTGGACTAGCGGTCCCTACGAGCAGTACTTC
CASSLEWTSGPYEQYF